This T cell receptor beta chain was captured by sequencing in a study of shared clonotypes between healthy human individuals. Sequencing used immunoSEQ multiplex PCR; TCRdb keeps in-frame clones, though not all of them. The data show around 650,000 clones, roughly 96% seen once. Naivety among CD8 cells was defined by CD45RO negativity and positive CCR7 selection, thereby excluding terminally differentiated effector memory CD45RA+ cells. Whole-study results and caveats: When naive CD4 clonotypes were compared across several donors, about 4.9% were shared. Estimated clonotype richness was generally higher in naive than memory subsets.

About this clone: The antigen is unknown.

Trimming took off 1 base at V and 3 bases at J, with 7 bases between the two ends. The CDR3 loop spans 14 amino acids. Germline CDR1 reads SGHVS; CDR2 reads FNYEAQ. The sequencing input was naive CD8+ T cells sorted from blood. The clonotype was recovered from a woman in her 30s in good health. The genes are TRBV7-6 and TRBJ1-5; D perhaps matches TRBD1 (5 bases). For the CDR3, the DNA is TGTGCCAGCAGCTTAGGGGACTACAATCAGCCCCAGCATTTT. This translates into CASSLGDYNQPQHF.